This is a list of T cell receptor beta chains from one sample in a study of CXCR3-negative and CXCR3-positive naive CD8 T cells. TCRdb processed the 5' RACE reads again and assigns one entry to each CDR3 protein, with no DNA. The specimen's table records some 40,000 distinct CDR3 sequences. Source material: memory CD8+ T cells from blood. Receptors were obtained from a human donor in good health. Some clones in this sample may be carry-over from other donors' samples. Both conserved end residues are part of each CDR3. Fields, in order: V gene, J gene, clone size, CDR3 protein. Some rows mark clone size as missing; the rest say once, few, many or name a class of expanded clone.

V gene: TRBV27
J gene: TRBJ1-2
clone size: NA
CDR3 protein: CASSGRPYGYTF

V gene: TRBV6-4
J gene: TRBJ2-3
clone size: NA
CDR3 protein: CASSESPSGVTDTQYF

V gene: TRBV4-2
J gene: TRBJ2-3
clone size: NA
CDR3 protein: CASSQELAGGTDTQYF

V gene: TRBV6-4
J gene: TRBJ2-5
clone size: NA
CDR3 protein: CASSPSQGGQETQYF

V gene: TRBV13
J gene: TRBJ1-2
clone size: NA
CDR3 protein: CASSLVGSMTNYGYTF

V gene: TRBV15
J gene: TRBJ2-2
clone size: NA
CDR3 protein: CATSRDEWGELFF

V gene: TRBV7-2
J gene: TRBJ2-7
clone size: NA
CDR3 protein: CASSTGGYEQYF

V gene: TRBV13
J gene: TRBJ1-2
clone size: NA
CDR3 protein: CATTRGEGGYTF

V gene: TRBV12-3/TRBV12-4
J gene: TRBJ2-7
clone size: NA
CDR3 protein: CASSFYRNYEQYF

V gene: TRBV4-3
J gene: TRBJ1-2
clone size: NA
CDR3 protein: CASSQDYQGHLYGYTF

V gene: TRBV9
J gene: TRBJ2-7
clone size: NA
CDR3 protein: CASSPGQSGGFGEQYF

V gene: TRBV29-1
J gene: TRBJ2-1
clone size: NA
CDR3 protein: CSVEGGSYNEQFF

V gene: TRBV28
J gene: TRBJ1-1
clone size: NA
CDR3 protein: CASSFSVGANTEAFF

V gene: TRBV9
J gene: TRBJ2-1
clone size: NA
CDR3 protein: CASSVGGQPSGEQFF

V gene: TRBV6-5
J gene: TRBJ2-7
clone size: NA
CDR3 protein: CASSDLLRGMAEQYF

V gene: TRBV13
J gene: TRBJ2-4
clone size: NA
CDR3 protein: CASSLDGRNIQYF

V gene: TRBV19
J gene: TRBJ2-7
clone size: medium-sized
CDR3 protein: CASSEGQGFYEQYF

V gene: TRBV20-1
J gene: TRBJ2-3
clone size: NA
CDR3 protein: CSATPLALATDTQYF

V gene: TRBV5-5
J gene: TRBJ2-1
clone size: NA
CDR3 protein: CASSFGTAGEQFF

V gene: TRBV9
J gene: TRBJ1-1
clone size: NA
CDR3 protein: CASSPSGRLNTEAFF

V gene: TRBV29-1
J gene: TRBJ2-2
clone size: NA
CDR3 protein: CSVVGGGGELFF

V gene: TRBV29-1
J gene: TRBJ2-1
clone size: NA
CDR3 protein: CSAEGLAGDQRSSYNEQFF

V gene: TRBV28
J gene: TRBJ2-1
clone size: NA
CDR3 protein: CASSFLTDNNEQFF

V gene: TRBV21-1
J gene: TRBJ2-5
clone size: NA
CDR3 protein: CASSKVGHQETQYF

V gene: TRBV20-1
J gene: TRBJ1-1
clone size: NA
CDR3 protein: CSARGGADTEAFF

V gene: TRBV5-1
J gene: TRBJ1-1
clone size: NA
CDR3 protein: CASSLRREGGTEAFF

V gene: TRBV6-5
J gene: TRBJ1-6
clone size: NA
CDR3 protein: CASSYSNSPLHF

V gene: TRBV29-1
J gene: TRBJ2-7
clone size: NA
CDR3 protein: CSVEWTDNYEQYF

V gene: TRBV12-3/TRBV12-4
J gene: TRBJ2-5
clone size: NA
CDR3 protein: CAITGTDRSEETQYF

V gene: TRBV4-1
J gene: TRBJ1-6
clone size: NA
CDR3 protein: CASSGARGSSYNSPLHF

V gene: TRBV6-2/TRBV6-3
J gene: TRBJ2-3
clone size: NA
CDR3 protein: CASSTVADTQYF

V gene: TRBV7-2
J gene: TRBJ1-4
clone size: NA
CDR3 protein: CASSLTTYLEKLFF

V gene: TRBV5-1
J gene: TRBJ2-3
clone size: NA
CDR3 protein: CASSPWDSTDTQYF

V gene: TRBV27
J gene: TRBJ2-2
clone size: NA
CDR3 protein: CASSSVGYGYTGELFF

V gene: TRBV7-9
J gene: TRBJ2-7
clone size: NA
CDR3 protein: CASSLPAPAYEQYF

V gene: TRBV12-3/TRBV12-4
J gene: TRBJ2-5
clone size: NA
CDR3 protein: CASSAFKSQEETQYF

V gene: TRBV29-1
J gene: TRBJ2-7
clone size: NA
CDR3 protein: CSAEAGSTSYEQYF

V gene: TRBV11-3
J gene: TRBJ2-5
clone size: NA
CDR3 protein: CASSLGLDQETQYF

V gene: TRBV5-1
J gene: TRBJ2-7
clone size: NA
CDR3 protein: CASRSGQGANEQYF

V gene: TRBV4-3
J gene: TRBJ2-5
clone size: NA
CDR3 protein: CASSQDRWEETQYF

V gene: TRBV29-1
J gene: TRBJ2-3
clone size: NA
CDR3 protein: CSVDRLEDTQYF

V gene: TRBV2
J gene: TRBJ2-7
clone size: NA
CDR3 protein: CASKASGGPYEQYF

V gene: TRBV7-6
J gene: TRBJ2-3
clone size: NA
CDR3 protein: CASSLSSRPTRFPDTQYF